Below, one T cell receptor (beta chain) is given with its context. This entry comes from a study of blood T cell repertoires in COVID-19. V lost 8 bases to trimming and J lost 4 bases, with 17 bases between them. This CDR3 comprises 14 residues. CDR1 is MNHEY and CDR2 is SMNVEV in the germline V gene (reference sequence). TCRdb keeps only in-frame clones here, not all; method: immunoSEQ multiplex PCR. This sample has 110,000 or so clones, with approximately 89% found just once. The chain uses TRBV27 and TRBJ1-1, with a tentative D call TRBD1 (5 bases). This TCR was sampled from a woman aged 55-70 years with COVID-19, enrolled during active disease. The specimen was peripheral blood. CDR3 coding DNA: TGTGCCAGCGGGGGGGAGGGTTGGAGCACTGAAGCTTTCTTT. Protein product: CASGGEGWSTEAFF.